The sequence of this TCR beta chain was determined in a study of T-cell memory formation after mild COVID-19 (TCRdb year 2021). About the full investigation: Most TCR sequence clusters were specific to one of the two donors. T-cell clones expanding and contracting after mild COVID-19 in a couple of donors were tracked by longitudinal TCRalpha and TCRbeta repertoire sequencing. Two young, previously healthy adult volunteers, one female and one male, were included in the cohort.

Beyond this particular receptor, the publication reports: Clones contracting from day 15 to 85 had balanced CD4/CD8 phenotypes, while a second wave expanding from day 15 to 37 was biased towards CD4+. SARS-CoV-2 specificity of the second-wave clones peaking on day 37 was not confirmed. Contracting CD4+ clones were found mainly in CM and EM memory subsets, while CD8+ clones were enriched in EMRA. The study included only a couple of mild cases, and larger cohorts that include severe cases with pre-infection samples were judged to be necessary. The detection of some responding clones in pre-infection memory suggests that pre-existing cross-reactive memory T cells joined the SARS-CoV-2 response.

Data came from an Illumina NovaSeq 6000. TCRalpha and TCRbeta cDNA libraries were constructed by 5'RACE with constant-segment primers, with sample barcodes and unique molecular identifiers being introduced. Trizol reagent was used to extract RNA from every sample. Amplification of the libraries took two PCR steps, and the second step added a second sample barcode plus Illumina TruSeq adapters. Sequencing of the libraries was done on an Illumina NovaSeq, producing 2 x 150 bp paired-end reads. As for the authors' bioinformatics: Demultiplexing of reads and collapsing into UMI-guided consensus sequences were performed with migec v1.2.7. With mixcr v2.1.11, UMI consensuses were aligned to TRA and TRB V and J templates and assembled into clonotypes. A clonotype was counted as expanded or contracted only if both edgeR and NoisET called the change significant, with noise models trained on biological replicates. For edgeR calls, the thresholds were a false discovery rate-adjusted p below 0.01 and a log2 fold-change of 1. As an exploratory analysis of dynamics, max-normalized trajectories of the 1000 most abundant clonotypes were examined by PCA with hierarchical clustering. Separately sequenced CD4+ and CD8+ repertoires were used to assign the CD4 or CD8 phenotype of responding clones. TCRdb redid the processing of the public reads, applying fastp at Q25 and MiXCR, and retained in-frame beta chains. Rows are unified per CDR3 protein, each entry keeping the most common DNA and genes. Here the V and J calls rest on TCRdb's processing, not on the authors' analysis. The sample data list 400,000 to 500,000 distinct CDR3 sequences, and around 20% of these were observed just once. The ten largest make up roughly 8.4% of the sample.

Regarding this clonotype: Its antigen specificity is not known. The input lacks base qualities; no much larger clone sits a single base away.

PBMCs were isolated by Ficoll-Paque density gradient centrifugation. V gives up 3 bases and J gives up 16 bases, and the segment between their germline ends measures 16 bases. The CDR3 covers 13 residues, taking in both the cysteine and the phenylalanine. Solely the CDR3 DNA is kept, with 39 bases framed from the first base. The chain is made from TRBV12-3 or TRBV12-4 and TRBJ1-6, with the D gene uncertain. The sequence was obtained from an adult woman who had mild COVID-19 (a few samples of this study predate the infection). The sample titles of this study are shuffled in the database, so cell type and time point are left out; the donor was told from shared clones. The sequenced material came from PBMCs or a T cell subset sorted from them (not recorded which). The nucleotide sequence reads TGTGCCAGCAGTTTGGTGCCTTCACAACGTCTCCACTTT. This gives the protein CASSLVPSQRLHF.